This TCR beta chain stems from a study of CD8+ T cells in alopecia areata. A word on this clone: Antigen specificity is unknown.

General study results and limits: Any link of baseline CD8+ expansion to response, resting on one nonresponder, remains uncertain.

This sample's treatment: oral pan-JAK inhibitor, 5-10 mg twice daily. Both CD4+ and CD8+ T cells were separated by sorting PBMCs. This CDR3 is 14 amino acids long. Germline trimming cut 2 bases from V and 3 bases from J; bases unmatched to any gene: 3. The germline CDR1 and CDR2 sequences are GTSNPN and SVGIG (reference sequence). Extraction of RNA preceded its reverse transcription into cDNA, which served as the sequencing template. Method: immunoSEQ multiplex PCR; TCRdb's copy keeps in-frame clones and lacks some. Of about 210,000 clones listed, roughly 56% were seen once; the top ten hold 1.6%. The receptor was derived from a human donor with alopecia areata. The V and J genes are TRBV30 and TRBJ2-2; 7 nucleotides align to TRBD2. The sequencing used CD4+ T cells sorted from blood, collected at week 4, from a patient treated with tofacitinib. The CDR3 nucleotides are TGTGCCTGGAGTTCCGGACTAGACACCGGGGAGCTGTTTTTT. Translating gives CAWSSGLDTGELFF.